These T cell receptor beta chains were read from a single sample in a study of cytomegalovirus exposure and HLA in healthy donors. The method was immunoSEQ multiplex PCR; TCRdb's version includes in-frame clones alone and lacks a portion of them. The sample shows 100,000 to 150,000 clones, around 78% of them seen only once. The specimen was PBMCs. These receptors were taken from a man aged 35 to 55 in good health and CMV-seronegative. The CDR3 runs from the conserved cysteine through the conserved F or W. Fields, in order: J gene, clone size, D gene, V gene, CDR3 DNA, CDR3 protein. The D gene is left open where the match is weak. Clone size appears in some rows only: once, few, many, or a class for an expanded clone.

>TRBJ2-1|.|.|TRBV27
TGTGCCAGCAGTTATAGCGGAGCTTACAATGAGCAGTTCTTC
CASSYSGAYNEQFF
>TRBJ2-3|.|.|TRBV7-2
TGTGCCAGCAGCTTAGCGTGGGCAGGAACAGATACGCAGTATTTT
CASSLAWAGTDTQYF
>TRBJ1-6|.|TRBD1|TRBV30
TGTGCCTGGGCCGGGGACAGAGCAAATTCACCCCTCCACTTT
CAWAGDRANSPLHF
>TRBJ2-7|.|.|TRBV7-2
TGTGCCAGCAGCTTATCATGGGCAGCAGAATACGAGCAGTACTTC
CASSLSWAAEYEQYF
>TRBJ2-3|.|.|TRBV7-3
TGTGCCAGCAGCTCCGCCTCGACATCAGATACGCAGTATTTT
CASSSASTSDTQYF
>TRBJ2-7|.|.|TRBV7-9
TGTGCCAGCAGCGTTACTGGGACACGCTACGAGCAGTACTTC
CASSVTGTRYEQYF
>TRBJ1-1|.|.|TRBV27
TGTGCCAGCAGAGCCCTCGCGGGGCCGGGGCGGTTAAACACTGAAGCTTTCTTT
CASRALAGPGRLNTEAFF
>TRBJ2-2|.|TRBD1|TRBV30
TGTGCCTGGAGGGCCCGGGACAGGGGGACCGGGGAGCTGTTTTTT
CAWRARDRGTGELFF
>TRBJ1-2|once|TRBD1|TRBV5-6
TGTGCCAGCAGCAGACTGACAGGGGGATTTAACTATGGCTACACCTTC
CASSRLTGGFNYGYTF
>TRBJ1-3|.|TRBD1|TRBV19
TGTGCCAGTAGTCTCCAGACAGGGGCGGTTGGAAACACCATATATTTT
CASSLQTGAVGNTIYF
>TRBJ1-3|.|.|TRBV21-1
TGTGCCAGCAGACTCTTTGGACAGGGAGTATCGGGAAACACCATATATTTT
CASRLFGQGVSGNTIYF
>TRBJ1-4|.|.|TRBV7-9
TGTGCCAGCAGCTTACCTTCCAGGGTTGAAAAACTGTTTTTT
CASSLPSRVEKLFF
>TRBJ1-3|.|.|TRBV14
TGTGCCAGCAGCCAACAATTTGGAGGCGGAAACACCATATATTTT
CASSQQFGGGNTIYF
>TRBJ1-1|.|TRBD1|TRBV7-8
TGTGCCAGCAGCTTCACGACAGGGGGAGCTTTCTTT
CASSFTTGGAFF
>TRBJ1-1|.|TRBD1|TRBV7-3
TGTGCCAGCAGCCGACTGGGACAGGGGAACACTGAAGCTTTCTTT
CASSRLGQGNTEAFF
>TRBJ2-7|.|TRBD1|TRBV7-9
TGTGCCAGCAGCTCTAGGGACAGGGGGATGTACGAGCAGTACTTC
CASSSRDRGMYEQYF
>TRBJ1-2|.|.|TRBV9
TGTGCCAGCAGCGTAGGGGGCCTACCTTATGGCTACACCTTC
CASSVGGLPYGYTF
>TRBJ1-6|.|.|TRBV30
TGTGCCTGGATTTCGGCCAGGGGAAAGGGTATCGGCTTT
CAWISARGKGIGF
>TRBJ2-7|few|TRBD1|TRBV4-1
TGCGCCAGCAGCCAAGTGGGGGACAGGGAGTACTACGAGCAGTACTTC
CASSQVGDREYYEQYF
>TRBJ2-2|.|.|TRBV29-1
TGCAGCGTTCGGGTGGGCACCGGGGAGCTGTTTTTT
CSVRVGTGELFF
>TRBJ1-4|.|TRBD1|TRBV7-9
TGTGCCAGCAGCTTAGGAGGGGCAGGGGGCGAAAAACTGTTTTTT
CASSLGGAGGEKLFF
>TRBJ2-4|.|TRBD1|TRBV7-9
TGTGCCAGCAGCCCAAGGGACAGGGTTGACATTCAGTACTTC
CASSPRDRVDIQYF
>TRBJ2-5|.|.|TRBV28
TGTGCCAGCAGTTTAAGGGGAGGGGGACGAGGGCACTTC
CASSLRGGGRGHF
>TRBJ2-2|.|TRBD1|TRBV9
TGTGCCAGCAGCGAGAGAGGACAGGGAATTGTCGGGGAGCTGTTTTTT
CASSERGQGIVGELFF
>TRBJ1-2|.|.|TRBV7-9
TGTTCCAGCAGCTTAGGTTTCAGGGCTGATGGCTACACCTTC
CSSSLGFRADGYTF
>TRBJ1-5|.|TRBD1|TRBV30
TGTGCCTGGAGTGTACAGGGGAATCAGCCCCAGCATTTT
CAWSVQGNQPQHF
>TRBJ2-1|.|TRBD1|TRBV11-3
TGTGCCAGCAGCTTAGGGGACAGCCTTTACAATGAGCAGTTCTTC
CASSLGDSLYNEQFF
>TRBJ2-3|.|.|TRBV29-1
TGCAGCGTGGGGGGACAGTCCACAGATACGCAGTATTTT
CSVGGQSTDTQYF
>TRBJ2-3|.|TRBD1|TRBV25-1
TGTGCCAGCAGCCTGGACAGGGTGGAGGATACGCAGTATTTT
CASSLDRVEDTQYF
>TRBJ2-5|.|.|TRBV7-8
TGTGCCAGCAGCTTAGCGTATAGCCAAGAGACCCAGTACTTC
CASSLAYSQETQYF
>TRBJ1-1|few|TRBD1|TRBV19
TGTGCCAGTAGGGACAGGGAAACTGAAGCTTTCTTT
CASRDRETEAFF
>TRBJ1-2|.|.|TRBV28
TGTGCCAGCAGACTGGTTGGAGACTATGGCTACACCTTC
CASRLVGDYGYTF
>TRBJ2-5|.|TRBD2|TRBV19
TGTGCCAGTGGGGGGGGAGAGACCCAGTACTTC
CASGGGETQYF
>TRBJ2-4|.|.|TRBV2
TGTGCCAGCAGTGGGGGCCGGGGGGCGAGTGGAAACATTCAGTACTTC
CASSGGRGASGNIQYF
>TRBJ1-1|.|TRBD1|TRBV2
TGTGCCAGCAGTGGACAGGGGAGGGACACTGAAGCTTTCTTT
CASSGQGRDTEAFF
>TRBJ1-4|once|TRBD1|TRBV5-4
TGTGCCAGCAGCTCCCGGGACAGGGGTGGTGAAAAACTGTTTTTT
CASSSRDRGGEKLFF
>TRBJ2-1|.|.|TRBV19
TGTGCCAGTAGTATGTTGGCAGGGAACTACAATGAGCAGTTCTTC
CASSMLAGNYNEQFF
>TRBJ1-2|.|TRBD1|TRBV19
TGTGCCAGTAGTATCCCCCGACAGGGGGCCTATGGCTACACCTTC
CASSIPRQGAYGYTF
>TRBJ1-5|.|TRBD1|TRBV12-5
TGTGCTAGTGGTTTTGGGACAGTGATGCCGGGGCCCCAGCATTTT
CASGFGTVMPGPQHF
>TRBJ2-3|.|TRBD2|TRBV25-1
TGTGCCAGCGTAGCGGGGGCTCGGGATACGCAGTATTTT
CASVAGARDTQYF
>TRBJ2-3|.|.|TRBV2
TGTGCCAGCAGTCCGGGGGACAGTCTAATCACAGATACGCAGTATTTT
CASSPGDSLITDTQYF
>TRBJ1-4|.|TRBD1|TRBV5-4
TGTGCCAGCAGCTTGGCGGCCCCAAACAGGGGTATTAATGAAAAACTGTTTTTT
CASSLAAPNRGINEKLFF